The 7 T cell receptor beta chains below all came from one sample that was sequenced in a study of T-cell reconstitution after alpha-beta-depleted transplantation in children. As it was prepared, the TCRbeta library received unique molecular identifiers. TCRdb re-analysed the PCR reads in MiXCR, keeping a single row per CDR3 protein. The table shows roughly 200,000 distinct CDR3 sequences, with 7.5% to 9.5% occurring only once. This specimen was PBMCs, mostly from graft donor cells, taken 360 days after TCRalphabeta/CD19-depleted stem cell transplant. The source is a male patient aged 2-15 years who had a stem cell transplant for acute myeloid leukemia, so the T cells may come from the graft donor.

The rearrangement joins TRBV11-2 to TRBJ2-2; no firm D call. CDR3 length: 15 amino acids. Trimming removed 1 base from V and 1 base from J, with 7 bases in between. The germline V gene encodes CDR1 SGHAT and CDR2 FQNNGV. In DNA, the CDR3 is TGTGCCAGCAGCTTAGTCGATCGGAACACCGGGGAGCTGTTTTTT. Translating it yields CASSLVDRNTGELFF.

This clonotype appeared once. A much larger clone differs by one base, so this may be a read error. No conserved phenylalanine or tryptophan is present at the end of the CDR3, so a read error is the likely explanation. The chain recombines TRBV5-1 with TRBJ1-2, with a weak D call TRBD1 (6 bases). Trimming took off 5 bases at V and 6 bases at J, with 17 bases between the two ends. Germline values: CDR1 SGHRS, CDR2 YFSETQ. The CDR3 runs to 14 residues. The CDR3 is CASRPKGGENGYTY. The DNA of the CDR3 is TGCGCCAGCAGACCTAAGGGGGGAGAGAATGGCTACACCTAC.

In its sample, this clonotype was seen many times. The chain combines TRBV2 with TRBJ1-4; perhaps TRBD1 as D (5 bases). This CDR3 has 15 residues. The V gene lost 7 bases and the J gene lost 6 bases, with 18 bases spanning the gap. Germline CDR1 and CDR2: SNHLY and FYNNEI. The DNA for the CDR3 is TGTGCCAGCACCGGGACCAGGGTGTCGGATGAAAAACTGTTTTTT. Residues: CASTGTRVSDEKLFF. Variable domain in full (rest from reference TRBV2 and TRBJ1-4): EPEVTQTPSHQVTQMGQEVILRCVPISNHLYFYWYRQILGQKVEFLVSFYNNEISEKSEIFDDQFSVERPDGSNFTLKIRSTKLEDSAMYFCASTGTRVSDEKLFFGSGTQLSVL.

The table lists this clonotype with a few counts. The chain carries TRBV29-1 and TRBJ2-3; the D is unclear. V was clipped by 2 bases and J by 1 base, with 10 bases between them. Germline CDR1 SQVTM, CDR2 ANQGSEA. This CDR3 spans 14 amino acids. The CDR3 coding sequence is TGCAGCGTTGAAAGGCAGTTCGGCACAGATACGCAGTATTTT. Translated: CSVERQFGTDTQYF.

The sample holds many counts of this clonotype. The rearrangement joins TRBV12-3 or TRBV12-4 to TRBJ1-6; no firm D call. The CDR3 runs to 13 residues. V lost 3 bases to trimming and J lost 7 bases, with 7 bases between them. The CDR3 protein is CASSLRANSPLHF. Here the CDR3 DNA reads TGTGCCAGCAGTTTGCGGGCCAATTCACCCCTCCACTTT.

The CDR3, as DNA: TGCAGTGCGAGGGCGGGTACCGACTACGAGCAGTACGTC. It codes for CSARAGTDYEQYV. This chain links TRBV20-1 with TRBJ2-7; TRBD2 is a possible D gene (5 bases). CDR3 size: 13 residues. V was shortened by 6 bases and J by 3 bases, with 15 bases between the two germline ends. Germline V gives CDR1 DFQATT, CDR2 SNEGSKA (reference sequence).

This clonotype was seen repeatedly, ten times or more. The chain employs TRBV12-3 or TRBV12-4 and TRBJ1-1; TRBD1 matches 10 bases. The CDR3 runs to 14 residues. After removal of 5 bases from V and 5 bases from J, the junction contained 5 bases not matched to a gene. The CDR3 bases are TGTGCCAGCAGTAGGACAGGGGGTCGGACTGAAGCTTTCTTT. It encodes CASSRTGGRTEAFF.